One and the same sample provided the 25 T cell receptor beta chains below, sequenced in a study of graft-versus-host responses after intestinal transplantation. Antigens for these TCRs are unknown. Method: immunoSEQ multiplex PCR; TCRdb's copy keeps in-frame clones and lacks some. The table has tens of thousands of clones, roughly nine tenths seen once; the top ten hold around 0.1%. The sequencing used unstimulated CD4+ T cells sorted from spleen or lymph node cells, collected before intestinal transplant. The source of these receptors is a human donor who received an intestinal transplant.

This sequence joins TRBV18 and TRBJ2-1, with 8 bases identical to TRBD2. The CDR3 is 16 amino acids. Trimming at V came to 3 bases and at J to 0 bases, leaving 4 bases not matched to a gene. The V gene's germline CDR1 is KGHSH and CDR2 LQKENI. CDR3 coding DNA: TGTGCCAGCTCACCGGTGAGCGGGGGCTCCTACAATGAGCAGTTCTTC. It is translated as CASSPVSGGSYNEQFF. The entire variable domain, with the rest obtained from reference TRBV18 and TRBJ2-1, is as follows: NAGVMQNPRHLVRRRGQEARLRCSPMKGHSHVYWYRQLPEEGLKFMVYLQKENIIDESGMPKERFSAEFPKEGPSILRIQQVVRGDSAAYFCASSPVSGGSYNEQFFGPGTRLTVL.

The chain employs TRBV5-1 and TRBJ1-2; 8 bases fit TRBD1. The CDR3 totals 13 residues. The J segment lost 8 bases and the V segment lost 4 bases, leaving 7 bases of the junction unmatched. From germline, CDR1 is SGHRS and CDR2 YFSETQ. The CDR3 reads CASSDRTGFGYTF. Here the CDR3 DNA reads TGCGCCAGCAGCGACCGGACAGGGTTCGGCTACACCTTC.

This clone was seen a few times. This sequence joins TRBV6-1 and TRBJ2-3, with 7 positions matching TRBD1. This CDR3 contains 13 residues. Germline CDR1 reads MNHNS; CDR2 reads SASEGT. The ends lost 5 bases at V and 5 bases at J; junction bases unmatched: 4. The CDR3 DNA reads as TGTGCCAGCAGTACAAACAGGGGAGATACGCAGTATTTT. Translating it yields CASSTNRGDTQYF.

The chain links TRBV5-1 to TRBJ2-3, with D unclear. The CDR3 is 11 amino acids. In germline, CDR1 is SGHRS, CDR2 YFSETQ. V was shortened by 7 bases and J by 6 bases, with 9 bases between the two germline ends. The CDR3 is CASGAMDTQYF. The CDR3, as DNA: TGCGCCAGCGGAGCTATGGATACGCAGTATTTT.

The J gene is TRBJ1-1, the V gene TRBV29-1; D is possibly TRBD1 (5 bases). Trimming shortened V by 5 bases and J by 5 bases, and 12 bases separated the two germline ends. The V gene's germline CDR1 is SQVTM and CDR2 ANQGSEA. The CDR3 is 12 residues long. CDR3 sequence reads: CSVSWGGTEAFF. DNA of the CDR3: TGCAGCGTTTCGTGGGGGGGTACTGAAGCTTTCTTT.

The chain is built from TRBV5-6 and TRBJ1-1; possible D gene TRBD1, 6 bases. Germline V lookup: CDR1 SGHDT, CDR2 YYEEEE. The CDR3 extends over 15 amino acids. Trimming left V 1 base short and J 0 bases short, with 10 bases between. CDR3 DNA sequence: TGTGCCAGCAGCTTGTGGGACAATTTGAACACTGAAGCTTTCTTT. Residues: CASSLWDNLNTEAFF.

The chain couples TRBV7-2 to TRBJ2-5; 10 nucleotides agree with TRBD2. Germline trimming cut 0 bases from V and 5 bases from J; bases unmatched to any gene: 6. The CDR3 totals 16 residues. Germline loops: CDR1 SGHTA, CDR2 FQGNSA. Here the CDR3 reads CASSLAASGGPETQYF. The CDR3 DNA is TGTGCCAGCAGCTTAGCGGCTAGCGGGGGTCCTGAGACCCAGTACTTC. Looking up the rest from reference TRBV7-2 and TRBJ2-5 gives the full variable domain: GAGVSQSPSNKVTEKGKDVELRCDPISGHTALYWYRQSLGQGLEFLIYFQGNSAPDKSGLPSDRFSAERTGGSVSTLTIQRTQQEDSAVYLCASSLAASGGPETQYFGPGTRLLVL.

The chain has TRBV6-5 and TRBJ1-1, with 7 nucleotides matching TRBD1. CDR1 is MNHEY, CDR2 SVGAGI, per germline. The trim removed 5 bases at V and 5 bases at J, leaving 5 bases unmatched. The CDR3 has 13 residues. In DNA, the CDR3 is TGTGCCAGCAGTCTCGGCAGGGGGACTGAAGCTTTCTTT. Its translation is CASSLGRGTEAFF.

The chain combines TRBV7-8 with TRBJ1-5; D possibly corresponds to TRBD1 (5 bases). This CDR3 spans 14 amino acids. Trimming took 2 bases from V and 8 from J, leaving 13 bases between them. Per germline, CDR1 SGHVS and CDR2 FQNEAQ. Written as DNA, the CDR3 is TGTGCCAGCAGCTTAAAGGGGCCCCGGGAGCCCCAGCATTTT. This codes for CASSLKGPREPQHF.

V is TRBV5-4 and J is TRBJ2-1; D is perhaps TRBD1 (5 bases). The V end lost 5 bases, the J end lost 0 bases, and 12 bases lay between the germline ends. This CDR3 has 15 amino acids. Germline CDR1 and CDR2: SGHNT and YYREEE (reference sequence). The CDR3 coding sequence is TGTGCCAGCAGACAGGACCTGAGCTCCTACAATGAGCAGTTCTTC. Translating it yields CASRQDLSSYNEQFF.

This clone has only a few counts. The J gene is TRBJ1-5, the V gene TRBV6-4, with D tentatively TRBD1 (6 bases). V was clipped by 8 bases and J by 6 bases, with 14 bases between them. Germline CDR1 is MRHNA and CDR2 is SNTAGT. The CDR3 sequence is 13 residues long. For the CDR3, the DNA is TGTGCCAGCCAGGGGTCCCCGAGTCAGCCCCAGCATTTT. It is translated as CASQGSPSQPQHF.

The chain combines TRBV5-1 with TRBJ1-2; 7 positions match TRBD1. Germline V gene lookup returns CDR1 SGHRS and CDR2 YFSETQ. CDR3 length: 16 amino acids. V was pared by 2 bases and J by 4 bases, with 11 bases of the junction left unmatched. CDR3 coding DNA: TGCGCCAGCAGCTTAGGCCAGGGGGGATTAAGCTATGGCTACACCTTC. Translated, it gives CASSLGQGGLSYGYTF.

CDR3 loop: CASSRPTGVYNSPLHF. In DNA form, the CDR3 reads TGTGCCAGCAGCAGACCCACAGGGGTCTATAATTCACCCCTCCACTTT. This chain uses TRBV7-9 with TRBJ1-6; 7 bases align to TRBD1. This CDR3 has 16 residues. Germline loops: CDR1 SEHNR, CDR2 FQNEAQ (reference sequence). V was clipped by 5 bases and J by 3 bases; unmatched bases: 7.

This clone was observed once. This chain uses TRBV6-1 with TRBJ1-3; the match to TRBD1 covers 7 bases. V was clipped by 4 bases and J by 4 bases; unmatched bases: 10. The CDR3 sequence is 16 residues long. Germline V CDR1 and CDR2: MNHNS, SASEGT. CDR3 in amino acids: CASSVGQVALGNTIYF. Written as DNA, the CDR3 is TGTGCCAGCAGTGTTGGACAGGTTGCCTTAGGAAACACCATATATTTT.

This chain joins TRBV6-1 and TRBJ2-1, with TRBD2 as a possible D gene (7 bases). CDR3 length equals 15 residues. CDR1 is MNHNS, CDR2 SASEGT, per germline. V was cut by 6 bases and J by 2 bases, with 14 bases left in between. CDR3 bases: TGTGCCAGCAGCATCGCCGGGGGGCCCTACAATGAGCAGTTCTTC. Protein sequence: CASSIAGGPYNEQFF.

This sequence joins TRBV6-1 and TRBJ1-2; possible D gene TRBD1, 5 bases. The CDR3 loop spans 15 amino acids. The V gene's germline CDR1 is MNHNS and CDR2 SASEGT. Trimming took off 0 bases at V and 2 bases at J, with 10 bases between the two ends. The CDR3 region is CASSEAFRVNYGYTF. The CDR3 coding sequence is TGTGCCAGCAGTGAAGCGTTCAGGGTAAACTATGGCTACACCTTC.

The gene calls are TRBV7-9 and TRBJ2-7; TRBD2 matches 10 bases. The V and J ends lost 3 bases and 6 bases, in that order; junction bases with no gene match: 5. Germline CDR1 and CDR2: SEHNR and FQNEAQ (reference sequence). The CDR3 totals 14 residues. The CDR3 reads CASSFISGGAEQYF. The CDR3 DNA reads TGTGCCAGCAGCTTTATCAGCGGGGGGGCCGAGCAGTACTTC.

The chain is built from TRBV6-5 and TRBJ2-5, with D perhaps TRBD2 (6 bases). The CDR3 contains 13 residues. The germline V gene has CDR1 MNHEY and CDR2 SVGAGI. The V end lost 2 bases, the J end lost 5 bases, and 9 bases lay between the germline ends. The CDR3: CASSYRLAETQYF. The CDR3 coding sequence is TGTGCCAGCAGTTACCGGCTAGCGGAGACCCAGTACTTC.

The chain links TRBV5-1 to TRBJ1-1, with D perhaps TRBD1 (5 bases). The V and J ends lost 1 base and 1 base respectively, with 8 bases between them. Germline V lookup: CDR1 SGHRS, CDR2 YFSETQ. The CDR3 covers 14 residues. The CDR3 DNA sequence: TGCGCCAGCAGCTTGTGGAGGGGGAACACTGAAGCTTTCTTT. It encodes CASSLWRGNTEAFF. Filled out from reference TRBV5-1 and TRBJ1-1, the complete variable domain reads KAGVTQTPRYLIKTRGQQVTLSCSPISGHRSVSWYQQTPGQGLQFLFEYFSETQRNKGNFPGRFSGRQFSNSRSEMNVSTLELGDSALYLCASSLWRGNTEAFFGQGTRLTVV.

This chain connects TRBV18 to TRBJ2-1; the match to TRBD2 covers 13 bases. Germline values: CDR1 KGHSH, CDR2 LQKENI. With V trimmed by 0 bases and J by 5 bases, 1 base remained unmatched. The CDR3 runs 16 residues. The CDR3 loop reads CASSPPGTSGDNEQFF. CDR3 nucleotides: TGTGCCAGCTCACCACCTGGGACTAGCGGGGACAATGAGCAGTTCTTC.

Remarks on this clone: One end of the junction does not line up with germline, which may come from a read error. The V and J genes are TRBV7-7 and TRBJ2-5; 8 nucleotides line up with TRBD2. Germline V gene sequence: CDR1 SSHAT, CDR2 FNYEAQ (reference sequence). CDR3 length: 14 residues. Written as DNA, the CDR3 is TGTGCTAGCAGCTTACGGGAGGGGTCAGAGACCCAGTACTTC. This codes for CASSLREGSETQYF.

This chain joins TRBV19 and TRBJ2-3; 7 bases map to TRBD2. The CDR3 has 14 residues. With V trimmed by 3 bases and J by 4 bases, 4 bases remained unmatched. Germline CDR1 LNHDA, CDR2 SQIVND (reference sequence). The CDR3 DNA reads TGTGCCAGTAGTATCGGGGGGTTGGCAGATACGCAGTATTTT. Translation gives CASSIGGLADTQYF.

The chain links TRBV7-9 to TRBJ2-2; 9 bases are a match to TRBD1. V was clipped by 5 bases and J by 7 bases; unmatched bases: 5. This CDR3 has 14 residues. CDR1 SEHNR and CDR2 FQNEAQ come from the germline V gene (reference sequence). DNA of the CDR3: TGTGCCAGCAGCGCACAGGGGGCGGGCGGGGAGCTGTTTTTT. Protein: CASSAQGAGGELFF.

V and J are TRBV18 and TRBJ2-7; maybe TRBD1 (5 bases). This CDR3 region has 15 residues. Germline CDR1 reads KGHSH; CDR2 reads LQKENI. V dropped 3 bases and J dropped 1 base, with 13 bases sitting between them. CDR3 coding DNA: TGTGCCAGCTCACCCCGGACATCACCTTCCTACGAGCAGTACTTC. Its translation is CASSPRTSPSYEQYF.

The chain is built from TRBV23-1 and TRBJ1-3; D perhaps matches TRBD1 (6 bases). Being an ORF, TRBV23-1 has a function that is uncertain. The length of the CDR3 is 16 residues. Trimming pared 1 base from V and 0 bases from J, leaving 10 bases between. CDR3 in DNA: TGCGCCAGCAGTCAATATGGACAGATCTCTGGAAACACCATATATTTT. It yields the protein CASSQYGQISGNTIYF.